The 27 T cell receptor beta chains below come from one sample, sequenced in a study of shared T cell receptors in the human thymus. The protocol was immunoSEQ multiplex PCR, while the TCRdb copy is restricted to in-frame clones and leaves out a portion. The table shows some 720,000 clones, with more than 75% occurring only once. These same data were also listed under a study on human thymus T cells.

Sample: thymocytes. The receptors come from a boy in the first two years of life with a congenital heart defect.

The rearrangement joins TRBV27 to TRBJ2-3, with TRBD2 matching over 11 bases. Germline V gene sequence: CDR1 MNHEY, CDR2 SMNVEV (reference sequence). V lost 5 bases to trimming and J lost 4 bases; unmatched junction nucleotides: 5. The CDR3 contains 15 residues. CDR3 region: CASSTLLAGADTQYF. CDR3 nucleotides: TGTGCCAGCAGTACCCTACTAGCGGGAGCAGATACGCAGTATTTT.

The chain has TRBV27 and TRBJ2-7, with a tentative D call TRBD2 (6 bases). Germline values: CDR1 MNHEY, CDR2 SMNVEV (reference sequence). Trimming removed 2 bases from V and 7 bases from J, with 21 bases in between. The CDR3 spans 16 residues. The CDR3 nucleotides read TGTGCCAGCAGTTTAGGAAAAAACCACCCCCGGGGGGAGCAGTACTTC. It yields the protein CASSLGKNHPRGEQYF.

Comment on this clone: The same CDR3 also results from other DNA sequences found in this sample. The chain couples TRBV6-5 to TRBJ2-1, with D tentatively TRBD2 (5 bases). The CDR3 totals 13 residues. CDR1 is MNHEY, CDR2 SVGAGI, per germline. The V and J ends lost 6 bases and 6 bases respectively, with 12 bases between them. Here the CDR3 DNA reads TGTGCCAGCAGCTCTGGACTTCTCAATGAGCAGTTCTTC. Translating it yields CASSSGLLNEQFF.

This clone was seen more than once but under ten times. The chain couples TRBV4-1 to TRBJ1-1; D gene unclear. This CDR3 is 14 amino acids long. Trimming pared 4 bases from V and 3 bases from J, leaving 12 bases between. Germline V CDR1 and CDR2: MGHRA, YSYEKL. The CDR3 DNA reads as TGCGCCAGCAGCCCGAACGAGGGTGACACTGAAGCTTTCTTT. This encodes CASSPNEGDTEAFF.

This chain uses TRBV27 with TRBJ2-3; 8 bases are a match to TRBD2. CDR1 is MNHEY and CDR2 is SMNVEV in the germline V gene (reference sequence). The CDR3 has 16 amino acids. Unmatched junction bases numbered 12, after V lost 8 bases and J lost 2 bases. CDR3 amino acids: CASVLTPGGTTDTQYF. CDR3 bases: TGTGCCAGCGTATTAACCCCGGGGGGGACCACAGATACGCAGTATTTT.

This clone has more than one count but fewer than ten. The genes are TRBV15 and TRBJ2-6; D unresolved. The CDR3 runs 18 residues. Germline CDR1 reads LNHNV; CDR2 reads YYDKDF (reference sequence). The germline V and J ends were trimmed by 2 bases and 0 bases, with 14 bases remaining between them. The CDR3 DNA reads TGTGCCACCAGCAGACCGGTCCCGAAGAGCTCTGGGGCCAACGTCCTGACTTTC. Translation: CATSRPVPKSSGANVLTF.

J is TRBJ2-5 and V is TRBV5-3, with TRBD2 matching over 14 bases. TRBV5-3 is flagged as an ORF with uncertain function. This CDR3 spans 18 amino acids. V lost 9 bases, J lost 0 bases, and 13 bases stayed unmatched. CDR3 in DNA: TGTGCCACATCCGGGACTAGCGGGAGTAGGACCTACCAAGAGACCCAGTACTTC. Translating gives CATSGTSGSRTYQETQYF.

V is TRBV19 and J is TRBJ2-6; perhaps TRBD2 as D (6 bases). Trimming removed 7 bases from V and 0 bases from J, with 7 bases in between. The germline CDR1 and CDR2 sequences are LNHDA and SQIVND (reference sequence). The length of the CDR3 is 14 residues. This chain's CDR3 is CASMEGSGANVLTF. The CDR3 DNA sequence: TGTGCCAGTATGGAGGGCTCTGGGGCCAACGTCCTGACTTTC. Using reference TRBV19 and TRBJ2-6 for the parts outside the CDR3, the full variable domain is DGGITQSPKYLFRKEGQNVTLSCEQNLNHDAMYWYRQDPGQGLRLIYYSQIVNDFQKGDIAEGYSVSREKKESFPLTVTSAQKNPTAFYLCASMEGSGANVLTFGAGSRLTVL.

V is TRBV28 and J is TRBJ2-3; possibly TRBD2 for D (6 bases). V was shortened by 5 bases and J by 1 base, with 10 bases between the two germline ends. Germline-derived CDR1 and CDR2 are MDHEN and SYDVKM. The CDR3 contains 14 residues. DNA of the CDR3: TGTGCCAGCAGTCCGGGACTGGGCACAGATACGCAGTATTTT. This codes for CASSPGLGTDTQYF.

The chain recombines TRBV6-5 with TRBJ2-3, with D possibly matching TRBD1 (5 bases). In germline, CDR1 is MNHEY, CDR2 SVGAGI. The CDR3 spans 13 residues. V lost 2 bases and J 3 bases, leaving 6 bases between the germline ends. CDR3 amino acids: CASSYGATDTQYF. DNA of the CDR3: TGTGCCAGCAGTTACGGGGCGACAGATACGCAGTATTTT.

The chain employs TRBV6-5 and TRBJ1-2; 7 bases are shared with TRBD1. The length of the CDR3 is 15 residues. V was clipped by 4 bases and J by 4 bases; unmatched bases: 9. Germline CDR1 reads MNHEY; CDR2 reads SVGAGI. Here the CDR3 reads CASSCGQARPYGYTF. CDR3 DNA: TGTGCCAGCAGTTGCGGACAGGCCCGGCCCTATGGCTACACCTTC.

V gene TRBV2 combines with J gene TRBJ2-7, with TRBD1 matching 7 bases. The V gene end was trimmed by 4 bases and the J gene end by 2 bases; junction bases not matched to a gene: 8. Germline values: CDR1 SNHLY, CDR2 FYNNEI. The CDR3 is 15 amino acids. CDR3: CASSGGTATTYEQYF. DNA of the CDR3: TGTGCCAGCAGTGGAGGGACAGCTACCACCTACGAGCAGTACTTC.

This chain connects TRBV21-1 to TRBJ2-7; the table's D call of TRBD1 was not tested on the DNA. TRBV21-1 has pseudogene status. The CDR3 extends over 13 amino acids. CDR3: CASSETGAYEQYF. CDR3 DNA: TGTGCCAGCAGCGAGACAGGGGCCTACGAGCAGTACTTC.

The chain has TRBV7-2 and TRBJ2-5, with 11 bases that match TRBD2. The J call may be mistaken, given a closer DNA end match to TRBJ2-7. The CDR3 runs 16 residues. The V gene's germline CDR1 is SGHTA and CDR2 FQGNSA. The CDR3 bases are TGTGCCAGCAGCGCACCTGCCCCTAGCGGGAGGTACGAGCAGTACTTC. Amino acid sequence: CASSAPAPSGRYEQYF.

This clone has only one observation. The chain links TRBV5-1 to TRBJ2-1; 10 bases line up with TRBD2. CDR1 SGHRS and CDR2 YFSETQ come from the germline V gene. V shed 3 bases, J shed 0 bases, and the junction held 6 bases outside the gene matches. The CDR3 has 17 residues. The CDR3 DNA is TGCGCCAGCAGCTCTGGACTAGCGGATACCTCCTACAATGAGCAGTTCTTC. Translation: CASSSGLADTSYNEQFF.

In its sample, this clone was seen once. Written as DNA, the CDR3 is TGTGCCAGCTCACCAGGTGGGAGAGGGCAGTATTTT. Its protein is CASSPGGRGQYF. This chain connects TRBV18 to TRBJ2-3; the D gene is possibly TRBD2 (5 bases). V lost 2 bases to trimming and J lost 11 bases, with 11 bases between them. The V gene's germline CDR1 is KGHSH and CDR2 LQKENI. The CDR3 length is 12 residues.

The CDR3 bases are TGTGCCCCCCCCGACCCTAGCTCCTACAATGAGCAGTTCTTC. It is translated as CAPPDPSSYNEQFF. The chain joins TRBV10-3 to TRBJ2-1; D is unresolved. The CDR3 length is 14 residues. The germline V gene encodes CDR1 ENHRY and CDR2 SYGVKD. Trimming cost V 11 bases and J 0 bases, with 14 bases left between them.

This clone was counted once. The chain couples TRBV23-1 to TRBJ1-2; no reliable D call. TRBV23-1 has ORF status, its function being uncertain. V was shortened by 4 bases and J by 13 bases, with 19 bases between the two germline ends. The CDR3 covers 13 residues. The CDR3 region is CASSRGQALTSTF. As DNA, the CDR3 is TGCGCCAGCAGTCGTGGGCAGGCTTTAACTTCCACCTTC.

The chain combines TRBV27 with TRBJ1-5; D is ambiguous. V lost 2 bases and J 2 bases, leaving 10 bases between the germline ends. CDR1 is MNHEY and CDR2 is SMNVEV in the germline V gene (reference sequence). The CDR3 sequence is 15 residues long. The CDR3 sequence is CASSLGPPGNQPQHF. CDR3 DNA sequence: TGTGCCAGCAGTTTAGGGCCTCCGGGCAATCAGCCCCAGCATTTT.

This clone was seen just once. This chain uses TRBV19 with TRBJ2-3; D is ambiguous. V lost 6 bases, J lost 0 bases, and 16 bases lay in between. CDR1 is LNHDA, CDR2 SQIVND, per germline (reference sequence). This CDR3 spans 16 amino acids. The CDR3 DNA follows: TGTGCCAGTAGCTCCATGGCCCCTTTTAGCACAGATACGCAGTATTTT. Its protein product is CASSSMAPFSTDTQYF.

The table lists this clone with a few counts. V gene TRBV7-8 combines with J gene TRBJ1-2; 7 bases are shared with TRBD1. V was pared by 0 bases and J by 8 bases, with 3 bases of the junction left unmatched. Germline values: CDR1 SGHVS, CDR2 FQNEAQ. The CDR3 covers 13 residues. The CDR3, as DNA: TGTGCCAGCAGCTTAGCGACAGGGCGGGGCTACACCTTC. The encoded protein is CASSLATGRGYTF.

The chain is built from TRBV28 and TRBJ2-1; 9 positions agree with TRBD2. V shed 3 bases and J 4 bases; nucleotides not matched to a gene: 16. Germline CDR1 MDHEN, CDR2 SYDVKM. CDR3 length: 19 amino acids. CDR3 residues: CASSFDRGRGSGSYNEQFF. In DNA, the CDR3 is TGTGCCAGCAGTTTTGATCGGGGCCGCGGTAGCGGGAGTTACAATGAGCAGTTCTTC.

This chain joins TRBV14 and TRBJ1-1; D perhaps matches TRBD1 (6 bases). CDR1 is SGHDN and CDR2 is FVKESK in the germline V gene. This CDR3 is 15 amino acids long. The V and J ends lost 4 bases and 1 base respectively, with 13 bases between them. The chain's CDR3 is CASSLEGQTNTEAFF. The DNA of the CDR3 is TGTGCCAGCAGCCTAGAGGGACAAACGAACACTGAAGCTTTCTTT.

The rearrangement uses TRBV11-2 and TRBJ2-7, with a possible D match to TRBD2 (6 bases). The CDR3 spans 16 residues. Deletions cut 0 bases from V and 6 bases from J, with 18 bases between. Germline CDR1 reads SGHAT; CDR2 reads FQNNGV. The CDR3 loop reads CASSLDVGLAPREQYF. In nucleotides, the CDR3 is TGTGCCAGCAGCTTAGATGTGGGCCTAGCGCCCCGCGAGCAGTACTTC.

The J gene is TRBJ1-5, the V gene TRBV7-8; TRBD1 matches at 7 bases. The CDR3 runs 15 residues. In germline, CDR1 is SGHVS, CDR2 FQNEAQ. The V gene end was trimmed by 5 bases and the J gene end by 4 bases; junction bases not matched to a gene: 8. The chain's CDR3 is CASSPRPGGNQPQHF. In DNA form, the CDR3 reads TGTGCCAGCAGCCCCCGCCCAGGGGGAAATCAGCCCCAGCATTTT.

This chain joins TRBV19 and TRBJ1-4; TRBD1 aligns across 8 bases. Germline V gene lookup returns CDR1 LNHDA and CDR2 SQIVND (reference sequence). With V trimmed by 0 bases and J by 8 bases, 2 bases remained unmatched. There are 14 residues in the CDR3. DNA for the CDR3: TGTGCCAGTAGTATAGAGACAGGGGAGGAAAAACTGTTTTTT. Amino acid sequence: CASSIETGEEKLFF.

This chain uses TRBV29-1 with TRBJ2-1, with 9 bases matching TRBD1. CDR1 and CDR2 (germline): SQVTM, ANQGSEA. The CDR3 has 15 amino acids. V gave up 3 bases and J gave up 7 bases; unmatched junction bases: 10. CDR3 sequence reads: CSVDAGQGVSNEQFF. The CDR3 DNA follows: TGCAGCGTTGACGCGGGACAGGGAGTGAGTAATGAGCAGTTCTTC.